Presented here are 7 T cell receptor beta chains from one specimen sequenced in a study of vaccination and CD4 T cells after COVID-19. Specified treatment: approximately 9-day PBMC culture with coronavirus spike peptide pools or control peptides (ViraFEST assay). The Oncomine TCR Beta short-read assay sequenced DNA from cultured CD4+ T cells. TCRdb passed the PCR reads through MiXCR, listing each CDR3 protein once. The sample lists 6,500 to 8,500 distinct CDR3 sequences, just under 75% seen once, with around 14% in the top ten. What these receptors recognize is not known. The specimen was CD4+ T cells from blood, cultured in vitro. These receptors were collected from a human donor who had recovered from COVID-19.

The gene calls are TRBV28 and TRBJ1-3; a possible D gene is TRBD1 (5 bases). CDR3 size: 15 residues. Per the germline V gene, CDR1 is MDHEN and CDR2 is SYDVKM. V lost 8 bases and J 0 bases, leaving 14 bases between the germline ends. The CDR3 reads CASRPEGPSGNTIYF. CDR3 DNA sequence: TGTGCCAGCCGTCCCGAGGGACCCTCTGGAAACACCATATATTTT.

This sequence joins TRBV6-5 and TRBJ2-7; 8 bases are a match to TRBD1. CDR3 length equals 15 residues. Trimming cost V 2 bases and J 2 bases; bases outside gene matches: 5. Germline CDR1 and CDR2: MNHEY and SVGAGI. Here the CDR3 DNA reads TGTGCCAGCAGTTACGCCAGGGGGCGCCCCTACGAGCAGTACTTC. Translated, it gives CASSYARGRPYEQYF.

This clonotype occurred once. The rearrangement links TRBV7-9 to TRBJ2-1; 12 bases fit TRBD2. This CDR3 is 17 amino acids long. The germline CDR1 and CDR2 sequences are SEHNR and FQNEAQ (reference sequence). J gave up 7 bases and V 5 bases, and 12 bases lay outside the gene matches. CDR3 amino acids: CASSPGGTSGRPNEQFF. CDR3 coding DNA: TGTGCCAGCAGCCCCGGGGGAACTAGCGGGAGGCCAAATGAGCAGTTCTTC.

The chain uses TRBV7-2 and TRBJ1-2, with a tentative D call TRBD1 (5 bases). Trimming stripped 2 bases from V and 5 bases from J, with 15 bases between. This CDR3 comprises 15 residues. The germline gives CDR1 SGHTA, CDR2 FQGNSA. The CDR3 DNA follows: TGTGCCAGCAGCTTAATGCCGGGACGAATGTATGGCTACACCTTC. It is translated as CASSLMPGRMYGYTF.

The table lists this clonotype with a count of one. This chain links TRBV6-5 with TRBJ1-2; maybe TRBD1 (5 bases). The V gene's germline CDR1 is MNHEY and CDR2 SVGAGI. The ends were cut back, 0 bases at V and 5 bases at J, with 16 bases in the middle. This CDR3 region has 16 residues. The CDR3 bases are TGTGCCAGCAGTTACTCGAAGCGGGGCAGGGTTTATGGCTACACCTTC. Encoded protein: CASSYSKRGRVYGYTF.

This chain joins TRBV19 and TRBJ1-2; D gene ambiguous. The germline CDR1 and CDR2 sequences are LNHDA and SQIVND (reference sequence). Trimming pared 6 bases from V and 2 bases from J, leaving 13 bases between. The CDR3 loop spans 14 amino acids. The CDR3 loop reads CASSPRGKNYGYTF. Written as DNA, the CDR3 is TGTGCCAGTAGCCCCAGAGGCAAAAACTATGGCTACACCTTC.

The chain employs TRBV20-1 and TRBJ1-5, with 7 positions matching TRBD1. With V trimmed by 2 bases and J by 0 bases, 19 bases remained unmatched. The CDR3 covers 20 residues. Germline CDR1 is DFQATT and CDR2 is SNEGSKA (reference sequence). CDR3 protein: CSARSGGGTAIIVSNQPQHF. CDR3 DNA sequence: TGCAGTGCTAGATCGGGGGGTGGGACAGCCATTATAGTTAGCAATCAGCCCCAGCATTTT.